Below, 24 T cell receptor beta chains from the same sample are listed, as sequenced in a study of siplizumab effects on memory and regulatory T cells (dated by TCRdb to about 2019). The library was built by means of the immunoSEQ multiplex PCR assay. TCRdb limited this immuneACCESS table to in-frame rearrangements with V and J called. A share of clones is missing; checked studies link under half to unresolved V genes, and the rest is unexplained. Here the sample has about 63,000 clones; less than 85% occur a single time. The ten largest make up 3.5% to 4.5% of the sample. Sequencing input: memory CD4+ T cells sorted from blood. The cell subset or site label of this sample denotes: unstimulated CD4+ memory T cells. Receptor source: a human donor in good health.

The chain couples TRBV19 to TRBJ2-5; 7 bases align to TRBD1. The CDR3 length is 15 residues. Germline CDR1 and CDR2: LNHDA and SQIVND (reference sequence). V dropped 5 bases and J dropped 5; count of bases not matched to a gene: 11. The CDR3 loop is CASSPPDRARETQYF. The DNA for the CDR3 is TGTGCCAGTAGTCCCCCTGACAGGGCTCGGGAGACCCAGTACTTC. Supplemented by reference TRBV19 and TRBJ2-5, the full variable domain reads DGGITQSPKYLFRKEGQNVTLSCEQNLNHDAMYWYRQDPGQGLRLIYYSQIVNDFQKGDIAEGYSVSREKKESFPLTVTSAQKNPTAFYLCASSPPDRARETQYFGPGTRLLVL.

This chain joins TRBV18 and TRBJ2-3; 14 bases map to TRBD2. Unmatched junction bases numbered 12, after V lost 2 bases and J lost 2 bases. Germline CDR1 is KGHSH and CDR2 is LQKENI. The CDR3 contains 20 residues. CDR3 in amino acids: CASSPRVRPGLAGDTDTQYF. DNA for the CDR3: TGTGCCAGCTCACCAAGAGTACGTCCGGGACTAGCGGGGGACACAGATACGCAGTATTTT.

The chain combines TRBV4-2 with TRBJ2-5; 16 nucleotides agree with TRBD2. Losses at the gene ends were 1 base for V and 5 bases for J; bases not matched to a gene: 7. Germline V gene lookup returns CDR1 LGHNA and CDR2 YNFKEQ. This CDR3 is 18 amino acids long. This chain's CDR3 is CASSQGGLAGGSLETQYF. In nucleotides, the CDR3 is TGTGCCAGCAGCCAAGGGGGACTAGCGGGAGGGTCGCTGGAGACCCAGTACTTC.

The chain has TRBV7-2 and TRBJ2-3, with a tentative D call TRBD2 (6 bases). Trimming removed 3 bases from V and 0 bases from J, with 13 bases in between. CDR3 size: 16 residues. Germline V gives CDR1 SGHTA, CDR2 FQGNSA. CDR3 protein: CASSLAGLLSTDTQYF. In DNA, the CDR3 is TGTGCCAGCAGCTTGGCGGGACTCCTCAGCACAGATACGCAGTATTTT.

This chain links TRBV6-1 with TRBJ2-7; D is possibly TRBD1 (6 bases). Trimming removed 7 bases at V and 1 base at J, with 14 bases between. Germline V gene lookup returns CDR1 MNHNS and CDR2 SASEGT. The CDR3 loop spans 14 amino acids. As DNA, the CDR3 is TGTGCCAGCATGCGCGCAGGGGCGTCCTACGAGCAGTACTTC. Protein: CASMRAGASYEQYF.

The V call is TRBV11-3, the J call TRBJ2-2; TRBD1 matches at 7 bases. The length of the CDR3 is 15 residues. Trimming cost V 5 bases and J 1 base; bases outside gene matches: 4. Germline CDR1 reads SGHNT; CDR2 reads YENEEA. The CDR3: CASSPRTGNTGELFF. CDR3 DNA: TGTGCCAGCAGCCCACGGACAGGGAACACCGGGGAGCTGTTTTTT.

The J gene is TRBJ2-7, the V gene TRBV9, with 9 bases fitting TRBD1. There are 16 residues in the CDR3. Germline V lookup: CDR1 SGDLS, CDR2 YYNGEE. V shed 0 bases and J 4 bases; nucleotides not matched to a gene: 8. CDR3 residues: CASSVASGTGMYEQYF. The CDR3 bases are TGTGCCAGCAGCGTAGCGTCCGGGACAGGGATGTACGAGCAGTACTTC. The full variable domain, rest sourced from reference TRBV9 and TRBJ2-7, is DSGVTQTPKHLITATGQRVTLRCSPRSGDLSVYWYQQSLDQGLQFLIQYYNGEERAKGNILERFSAQQFPDLHSELNLSSLELGDSALYFCASSVASGTGMYEQYFGPGTRLTVT.

The CDR3 protein is CASSSRGGQPQHF. The CDR3 bases are TGTGCCAGCAGCTCGCGGGGAGGTCAGCCCCAGCATTTT. The chain carries TRBV7-2 and TRBJ1-5; D is uncertain. This CDR3 region has 13 residues. Germline lookup yields CDR1 SGHTA and CDR2 FQGNSA. Trimming stripped 4 bases from V and 6 bases from J, with 10 bases between.

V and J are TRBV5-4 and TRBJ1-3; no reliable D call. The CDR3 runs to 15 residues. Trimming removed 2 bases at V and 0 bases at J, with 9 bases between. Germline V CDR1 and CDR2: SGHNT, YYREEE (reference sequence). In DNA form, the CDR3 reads TGTGCCAGCAGCTTCGGGTCAACCTCTGGAAACACCATATATTTT. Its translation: CASSFGSTSGNTIYF. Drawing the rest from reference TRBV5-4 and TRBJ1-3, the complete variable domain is ETGVTQSPTHLIKTRGQQVTLRCSSQSGHNTVSWYQQALGQGPQFIFQYYREEENGRGNFPPRFSGLQFPNYSSELNVNALELDDSALYLCASSFGSTSGNTIYFGEGSWLTVV.

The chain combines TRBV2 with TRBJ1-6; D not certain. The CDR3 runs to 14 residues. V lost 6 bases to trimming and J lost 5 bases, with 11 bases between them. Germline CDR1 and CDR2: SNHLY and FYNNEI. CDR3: CASSPGYHNSPLHF. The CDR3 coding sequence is TGTGCCAGCAGCCCCGGGTACCATAATTCACCCCTCCACTTT.

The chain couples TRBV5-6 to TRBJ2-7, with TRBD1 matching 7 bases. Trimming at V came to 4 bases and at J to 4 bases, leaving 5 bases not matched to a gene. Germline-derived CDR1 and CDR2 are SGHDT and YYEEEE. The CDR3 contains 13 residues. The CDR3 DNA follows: TGTGCCAGCAGCCCCGGGACAGCTTACGAGCAGTACTTC. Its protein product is CASSPGTAYEQYF.

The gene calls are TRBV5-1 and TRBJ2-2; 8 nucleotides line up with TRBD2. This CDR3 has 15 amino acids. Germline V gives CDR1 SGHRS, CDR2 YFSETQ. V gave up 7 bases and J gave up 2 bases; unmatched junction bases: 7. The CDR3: CASGISGGNTGELFF. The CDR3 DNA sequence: TGCGCCAGCGGTATAAGCGGGGGCAACACCGGGGAGCTGTTTTTT.

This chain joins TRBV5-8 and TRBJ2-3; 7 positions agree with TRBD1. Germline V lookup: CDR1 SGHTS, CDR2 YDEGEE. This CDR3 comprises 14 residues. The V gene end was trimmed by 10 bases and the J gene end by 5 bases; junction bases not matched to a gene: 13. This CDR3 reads CADIQGIDRDTQYF. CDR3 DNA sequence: TGTGCCGACATACAGGGGATTGATAGAGATACGCAGTATTTT. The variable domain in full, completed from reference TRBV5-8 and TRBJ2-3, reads EAGVTQSPTHLIKTRGQQATLRCSPISGHTSVYWYQQALGLGLQFLLWYDEGEERNRGNFPPRFSGRQFPNYSSELNVNALELEDSALYLCADIQGIDRDTQYFGPGTRLTVL.

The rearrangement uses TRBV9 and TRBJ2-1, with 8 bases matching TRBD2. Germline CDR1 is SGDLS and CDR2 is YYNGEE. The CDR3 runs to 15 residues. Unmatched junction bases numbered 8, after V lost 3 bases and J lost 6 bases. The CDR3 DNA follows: TGTGCCAGCAGCGCCCCGGGACTAGGGGCCAATGAGCAGTTCTTC. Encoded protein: CASSAPGLGANEQFF.

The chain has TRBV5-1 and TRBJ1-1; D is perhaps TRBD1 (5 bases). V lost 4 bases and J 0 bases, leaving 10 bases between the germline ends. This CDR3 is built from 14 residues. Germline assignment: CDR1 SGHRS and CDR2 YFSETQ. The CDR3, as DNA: TGCGCCAGCAGCGGGGGGACGTTGAACACTGAAGCTTTCTTT. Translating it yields CASSGGTLNTEAFF.

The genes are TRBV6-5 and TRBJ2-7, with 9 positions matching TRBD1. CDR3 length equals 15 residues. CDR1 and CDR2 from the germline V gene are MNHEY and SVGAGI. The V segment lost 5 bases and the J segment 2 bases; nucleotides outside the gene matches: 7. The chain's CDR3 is CASSVQGATPYEQYF. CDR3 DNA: TGTGCCAGCAGTGTACAGGGGGCTACGCCCTACGAGCAGTACTTC.

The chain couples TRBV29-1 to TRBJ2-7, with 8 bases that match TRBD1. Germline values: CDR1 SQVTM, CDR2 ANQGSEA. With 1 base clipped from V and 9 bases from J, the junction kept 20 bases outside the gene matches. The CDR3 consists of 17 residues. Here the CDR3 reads CSVEAGPGQAVNSGQYF. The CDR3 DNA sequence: TGCAGCGTTGAAGCGGGGCCGGGACAGGCCGTGAACTCAGGGCAGTACTTC.

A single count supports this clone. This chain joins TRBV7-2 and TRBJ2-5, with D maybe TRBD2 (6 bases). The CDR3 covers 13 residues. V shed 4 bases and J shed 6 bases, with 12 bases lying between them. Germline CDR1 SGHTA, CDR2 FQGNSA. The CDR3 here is CASSWRGTKTQYF. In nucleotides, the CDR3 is TGTGCCAGCAGCTGGAGGGGAACCAAGACCCAGTACTTC.

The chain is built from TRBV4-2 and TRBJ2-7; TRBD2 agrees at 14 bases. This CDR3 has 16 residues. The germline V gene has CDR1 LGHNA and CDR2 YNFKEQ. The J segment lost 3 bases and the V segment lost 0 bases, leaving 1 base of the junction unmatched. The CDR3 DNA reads TGTGCCAGCAGCCAAGACGGACTAGCGGGGGGCTACGAGCAGTACTTC. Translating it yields CASSQDGLAGGYEQYF.

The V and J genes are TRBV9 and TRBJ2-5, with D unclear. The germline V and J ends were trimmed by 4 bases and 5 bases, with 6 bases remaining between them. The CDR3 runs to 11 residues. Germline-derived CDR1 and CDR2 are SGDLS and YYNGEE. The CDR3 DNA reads TGTGCCAGCAGCTCTCATGAGACCCAGTACTTC. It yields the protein CASSSHETQYF.

This CDR3 is CASSLGGRGRNTIYF. CDR3 nucleotide sequence: TGTGCCAGCAGCTTAGGCGGCAGGGGGAGAAACACCATATATTTT. The chain combines TRBV7-6 with TRBJ1-3; 7 nucleotides agree with TRBD1. The CDR3 is 15 residues long. Per the germline V gene, CDR1 is SGHVS and CDR2 is FNYEAQ. The V and J ends lost 1 base and 5 bases, in that order; junction bases with no gene match: 5. The entire variable domain, with the rest obtained from reference TRBV7-6 and TRBJ1-3, is as follows: GAGVSQSPRYKVTKRGQDVALRCDPISGHVSLYWYRQALGQGPEFLTYFNYEAQQDKSGLPNDRFSAERPEGSISTLTIQRTEQRDSAMYRCASSLGGRGRNTIYFGEGSWLTVV.

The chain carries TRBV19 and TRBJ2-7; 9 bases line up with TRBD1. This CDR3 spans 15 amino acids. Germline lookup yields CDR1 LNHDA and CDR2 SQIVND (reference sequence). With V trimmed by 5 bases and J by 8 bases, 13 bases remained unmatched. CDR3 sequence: CASSPRGGQGVQQYF. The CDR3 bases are TGTGCCAGTAGTCCGAGGGGGGGACAGGGAGTTCAGCAGTACTTC.

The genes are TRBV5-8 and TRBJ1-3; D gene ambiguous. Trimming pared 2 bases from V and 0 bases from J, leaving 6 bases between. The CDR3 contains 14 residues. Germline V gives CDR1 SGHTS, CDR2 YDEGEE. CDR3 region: CASSFRSSGNTIYF. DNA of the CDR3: TGTGCCAGCAGCTTTAGGAGCTCTGGAAACACCATATATTTT.

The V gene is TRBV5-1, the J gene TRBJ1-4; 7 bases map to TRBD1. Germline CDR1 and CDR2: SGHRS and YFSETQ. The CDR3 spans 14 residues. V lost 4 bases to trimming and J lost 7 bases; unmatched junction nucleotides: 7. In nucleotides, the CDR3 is TGCGCCAGCAGCCCGGACAGGCCTAGTGAAAAACTGTTTTTT. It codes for CASSPDRPSEKLFF.